This T cell receptor beta chain was recovered during a study of PD-1 blockade in classical Hodgkin lymphoma. Every one of the patients relapsed after autologous stem cell transplantation (brentuximab vedotin exposure was variable). CD4+ T cells were purified from thawed PBMCs by magnetic negative selection. TCRdb's copy holds only in-frame clones and misses some; the assay was immunoSEQ multiplex PCR. Among around 34,000 clones listed, more than 80% were seen once. Whole-study findings and limits: The diversity seen at baseline in complete responders resembled that of newly diagnosed patients. Although disease activity or prior therapy may be involved, causes of the repertoire differences remain undefined.

A remark on this clone: Its antigen is unidentified.

The receptor was derived from a human donor with classical Hodgkin lymphoma. This specimen consisted of CD4+ T cells from blood, obtained at baseline.

CDR3 sequence reads: CASSYSEGLHSDTQYF. CDR3 bases: TGTGCCAGCAGTTACTCGGAGGGGCTGCACTCGGATACGCAGTATTTT. The chain is built from TRBV6-5 and TRBJ2-3; perhaps TRBD2 as D (6 bases). This CDR3 is 16 amino acids long. V was cut by 0 bases and J by 6 bases, with 16 bases left in between. Germline CDR1 and CDR2: MNHEY and SVGAGI.